This T cell receptor (beta chain) was identified during a study of multiple sclerosis patients with progressive multifocal leukoencephalopathy. Findings of the study overall: TRBV and TRBJ usage showed no common pattern when PML developed. Lower normalized Shannon entropy suggested reduced TRB diversity in most PML patients.

A note on this clone: Its specificity is not known.

Time point described: more than 5 months of natalizumab therapy. Germline values: CDR1 MNHEY, CDR2 SMNVEV (reference sequence). After removal of 5 bases from V and 5 bases from J, the junction contained 7 bases not matched to a gene. The CDR3 contains 15 residues. Synthetic inline TR CDR3 controls covering all V-J pairings were spiked into each PCR. Measured with immunoSEQ multiplex PCR; TCRdb has only the in-frame clones, and not every one. The repertoire holds some 31,000 clones, roughly 86% seen once, with roughly 1.6% in the top ten. The starting material was PBMCs, obtained from a patient treated with natalizumab. This sequence originates from a human donor with multiple sclerosis. The J gene is TRBJ2-1, the V gene TRBV27, with 9 bases lining up with TRBD1. The CDR3 DNA reads TGTGCCAGCAGTCGTCCCGGGACAGGGAACAATGAGCAGTTCTTC. Translated: CASSRPGTGNNEQFF.